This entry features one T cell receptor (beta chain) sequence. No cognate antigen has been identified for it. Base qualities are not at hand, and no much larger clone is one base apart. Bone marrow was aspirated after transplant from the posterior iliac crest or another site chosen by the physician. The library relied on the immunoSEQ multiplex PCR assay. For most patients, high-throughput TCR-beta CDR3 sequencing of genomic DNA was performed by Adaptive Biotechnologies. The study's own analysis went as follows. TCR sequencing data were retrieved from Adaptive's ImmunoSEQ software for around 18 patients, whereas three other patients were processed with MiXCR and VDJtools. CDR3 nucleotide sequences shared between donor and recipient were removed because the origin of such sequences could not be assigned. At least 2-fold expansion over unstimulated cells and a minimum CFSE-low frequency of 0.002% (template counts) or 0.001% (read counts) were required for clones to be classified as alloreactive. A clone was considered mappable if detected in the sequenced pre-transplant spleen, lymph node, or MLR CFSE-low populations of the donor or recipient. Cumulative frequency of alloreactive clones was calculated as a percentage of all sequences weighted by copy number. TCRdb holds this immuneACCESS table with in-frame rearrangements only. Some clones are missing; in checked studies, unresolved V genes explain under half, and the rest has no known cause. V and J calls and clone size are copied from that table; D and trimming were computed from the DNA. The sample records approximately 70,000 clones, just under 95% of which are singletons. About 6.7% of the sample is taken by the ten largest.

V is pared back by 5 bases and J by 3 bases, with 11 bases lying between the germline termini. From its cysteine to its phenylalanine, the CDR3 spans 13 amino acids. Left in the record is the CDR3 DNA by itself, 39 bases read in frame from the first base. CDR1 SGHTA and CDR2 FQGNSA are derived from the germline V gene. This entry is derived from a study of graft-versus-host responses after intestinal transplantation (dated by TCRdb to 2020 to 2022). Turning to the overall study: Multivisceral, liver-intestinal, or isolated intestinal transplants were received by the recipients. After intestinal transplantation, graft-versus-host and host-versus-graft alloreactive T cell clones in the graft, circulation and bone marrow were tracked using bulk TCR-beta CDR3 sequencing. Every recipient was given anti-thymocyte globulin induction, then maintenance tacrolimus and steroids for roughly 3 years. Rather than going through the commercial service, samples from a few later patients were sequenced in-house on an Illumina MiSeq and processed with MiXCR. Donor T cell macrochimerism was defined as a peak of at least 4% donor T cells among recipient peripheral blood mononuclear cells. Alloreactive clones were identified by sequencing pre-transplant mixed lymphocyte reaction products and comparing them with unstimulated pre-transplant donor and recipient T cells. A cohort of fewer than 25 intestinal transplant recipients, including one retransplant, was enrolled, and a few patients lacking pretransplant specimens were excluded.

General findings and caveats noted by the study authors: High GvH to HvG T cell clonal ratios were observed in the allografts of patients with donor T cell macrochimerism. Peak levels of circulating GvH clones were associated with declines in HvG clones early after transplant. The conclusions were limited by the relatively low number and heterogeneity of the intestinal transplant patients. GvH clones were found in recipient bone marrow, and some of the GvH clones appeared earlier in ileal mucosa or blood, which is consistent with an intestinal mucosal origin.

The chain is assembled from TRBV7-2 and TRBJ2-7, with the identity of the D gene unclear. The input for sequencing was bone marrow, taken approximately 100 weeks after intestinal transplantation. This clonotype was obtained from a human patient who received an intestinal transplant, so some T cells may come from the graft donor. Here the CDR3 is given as CASSNRGNYEQYF. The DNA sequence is TGTGCCAGCAGCAACCGCGGCAACTACGAGCAGTACTTC. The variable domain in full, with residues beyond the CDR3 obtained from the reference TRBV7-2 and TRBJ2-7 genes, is GAGVSQSPSNKVTEKGKDVELRCDPISGHTALYWYRQSLGQGLEFLIYFQGNSAPDKSGLPSDRFSAERTGGSVSTLTIQRTQQEDSAVYLCASSNRGNYEQYFGPGTRLTVT.